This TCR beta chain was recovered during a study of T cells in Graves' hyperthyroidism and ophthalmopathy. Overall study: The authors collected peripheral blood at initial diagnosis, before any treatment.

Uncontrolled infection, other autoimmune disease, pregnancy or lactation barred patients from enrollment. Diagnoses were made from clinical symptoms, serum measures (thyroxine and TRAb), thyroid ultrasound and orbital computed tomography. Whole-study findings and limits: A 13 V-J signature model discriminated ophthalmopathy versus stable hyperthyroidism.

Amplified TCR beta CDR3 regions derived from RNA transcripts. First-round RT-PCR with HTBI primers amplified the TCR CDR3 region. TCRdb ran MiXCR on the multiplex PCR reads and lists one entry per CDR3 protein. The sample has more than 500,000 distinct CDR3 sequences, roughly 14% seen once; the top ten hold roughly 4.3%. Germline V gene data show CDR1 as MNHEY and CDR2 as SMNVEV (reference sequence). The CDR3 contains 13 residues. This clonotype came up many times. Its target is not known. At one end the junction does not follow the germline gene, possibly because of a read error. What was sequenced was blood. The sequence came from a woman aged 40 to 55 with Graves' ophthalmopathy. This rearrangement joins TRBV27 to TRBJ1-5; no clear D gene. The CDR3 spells CANSFSSNQPQHF. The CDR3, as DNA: TGTGCCAACAGTTTTAGTAGCAATCAGCCCCAGCATTTT.